This TCR beta chain was recorded in a study of blood T cell repertoires in COVID-19. As originally analysed: Counts of nucleated cells, estimated from reference gene primer amplification, were obtained. Data came from immunoSEQ multiplex PCR; TCRdb stores just in-frame clones and leaves some out. That table gives V, J and clone size, and the DNA gave D and trimming. The data contain 350,000 to 450,000 clones, just over 90% of them singletons. The CDR3 sequence is 12 residues long. After removal of 4 bases from V and 12 bases from J, the junction contained 8 bases not matched to a gene. The V gene's germline CDR1 is SGHRS and CDR2 YFSETQ.

This sequence originates from a woman between 35 and 50 years old who had been exposed to COVID-19. The chain employs TRBV5-1 and TRBJ1-1, with 8 positions matching TRBD1. Sequenced input: PBMCs or T cells enriched from blood (not recorded which). Here the CDR3 DNA reads TGCGCCAGCAGCCTACGACAGGGGCGGCCTTTCTTT. Translated, it gives CASSLRQGRPFF. Combining the CDR3 with reference TRBV5-1 and TRBJ1-1 gives the whole variable domain KAGVTQTPRYLIKTRGQQVTLSCSPISGHRSVSWYQQTPGQGLQFLFEYFSETQRNKGNFPGRFSGRQFSNSRSEMNVSTLELGDSALYLCASSLRQGRPFFGQGTRLTVV.